Listed here is a single TCR beta chain. Its antigen is not identified. This specimen comes from a study of cytomegalovirus exposure and HLA in healthy donors. Study-level information: Caucasian-associated ancestry cluster membership applied to just over 80% of nearly 400 genotyped donors. Points from the study as a whole: Most subjects' HLA-A and HLA-B alleles were reportedly predicted from TCR beta sequences.

The germline V gene encodes CDR1 MNHNS and CDR2 SASEGT. V was shortened by 3 bases and J by 4 bases, with 12 bases between the two germline ends. CDR3 length: 14 residues. 13 Jbeta primers and 60 Vbeta primers were used for the PCR. TCRdb keeps only in-frame clones here, not all; method: immunoSEQ multiplex PCR. Among over 70,000 clones listed, about 73% were seen once. J is TRBJ1-2 and V is TRBV6-1; weak D call: TRBD1 (6 bases). The TCR originated in a woman aged 45-59 years in good health and CMV-seropositive. Sequenced: PBMCs. The CDR3 region has the DNA TGTGCCAGCAGTGATAAGGGAGGGGGCTATGGCTACACCTTC. It translates to CASSDKGGGYGYTF.